The 7 T cell receptor beta chains in this list originate from one sample, sequenced in a study of T cell clonotyping in hematopoietic cell transplantation. TCRdb's copy holds only in-frame clones and misses some; the assay was immunoSEQ multiplex PCR. Of about 7,200 clones listed, approximately 96% are singletons. This specimen was PBMCs, taken 30 days after allogeneic stem cell transplant. The receptor source for this set is a male patient between 40 and 50 years old who had an allogeneic stem cell transplant from a related donor, so the T cells may come from the graft donor. Some clones in this sample may be carry-over from other donors' samples.

The CDR3 reads CASNGGRNEAFF. DNA for the CDR3: TGTGCCAGCAACGGGGGGCGGAATGAAGCTTTCTTT. This sequence joins TRBV11-2 and TRBJ1-1; D might be TRBD1 (6 bases). Trimming removed 7 bases at V and 7 bases at J, with 13 bases between. The CDR3 consists of 12 residues. Germline V gene data show CDR1 as SGHAT and CDR2 as FQNNGV.

This chain links TRBV11-1 with TRBJ2-7, with 8 bases identical to TRBD2. The CDR3 runs to 14 residues. The germline gives CDR1 SGHAT, CDR2 FQDESV (reference sequence). J gave up 6 bases and V 4 bases, and 8 bases lay outside the gene matches. The chain's CDR3 is CASSSPSLAGEQYF. CDR3 DNA: TGTGCCAGCAGCTCCCCCAGCCTAGCGGGCGAGCAGTACTTC. The full variable domain, rest sourced from reference TRBV11-1 and TRBJ2-7, is EAEVAQSPRYKITEKSQAVAFWCDPISGHATLYWYRQILGQGPELLVQFQDESVVDDSQLPKDRFSAERLKGVDSTLKIQPAELGDSAMYLCASSSPSLAGEQYFGPGTRLTVT.

The rearrangement joins TRBV7-6 to TRBJ2-1, with 10 bases matching TRBD2. The length of the CDR3 is 16 residues. Germline CDR1 is SGHVS and CDR2 is FNYEAQ. V dropped 5 bases and J dropped 8; count of bases not matched to a gene: 12. The CDR3 bases are TGTGCCAGCAGCCATTTCGGAAGCGGGGGGGCCTATGAGCAGTTCTTC. Protein product: CASSHFGSGGAYEQFF.

CDR3 in amino acids: CASSAGLGLAAKETQYF. CDR3 nucleotides: TGCGCCAGCAGCGCCGGATTGGGACTAGCGGCAAAAGAGACCCAGTACTTC. The chain has TRBV5-1 and TRBJ2-5; 11 bases map to TRBD2. Germline V gives CDR1 SGHRS, CDR2 YFSETQ. This CDR3 has 17 amino acids. The V and J ends lost 4 bases and 3 bases, in that order; junction bases with no gene match: 11.

The CDR3 spells CASSLELEINEQFF. The CDR3 DNA is TGCGCCAGCAGCTTGGAGCTAGAGATCAATGAGCAGTTCTTC. This chain uses TRBV5-1 with TRBJ2-1, with unresolved D. CDR3 length: 14 amino acids. CDR1 is SGHRS, CDR2 YFSETQ, per germline. Trimming removed 0 bases from V and 6 bases from J, with 10 bases in between.

The chain is built from TRBV15 and TRBJ1-1; D is unclear. This CDR3 has 12 residues. Looked up from germline, CDR1 is LNHNV and CDR2 is YYDKDF (reference sequence). V gave up 5 bases and J gave up 1 base, with 5 bases separating them. CDR3 loop: CATSHRNTEAFF. The CDR3 coding sequence is TGTGCCACCAGCCACAGGAACACTGAAGCTTTCTTT.

This rearrangement joins TRBV28 to TRBJ1-1, with D perhaps matching TRBD1 (6 bases). Per the germline V gene, CDR1 is MDHEN and CDR2 is SYDVKM. The CDR3 length is 12 residues. V was shortened by 2 bases and J by 10 bases, with 11 bases between the two germline ends. In DNA, the CDR3 is TGTGCCAGCAGTTTAGACCTGGACAGAGCTTTCTTT. As protein: CASSLDLDRAFF.